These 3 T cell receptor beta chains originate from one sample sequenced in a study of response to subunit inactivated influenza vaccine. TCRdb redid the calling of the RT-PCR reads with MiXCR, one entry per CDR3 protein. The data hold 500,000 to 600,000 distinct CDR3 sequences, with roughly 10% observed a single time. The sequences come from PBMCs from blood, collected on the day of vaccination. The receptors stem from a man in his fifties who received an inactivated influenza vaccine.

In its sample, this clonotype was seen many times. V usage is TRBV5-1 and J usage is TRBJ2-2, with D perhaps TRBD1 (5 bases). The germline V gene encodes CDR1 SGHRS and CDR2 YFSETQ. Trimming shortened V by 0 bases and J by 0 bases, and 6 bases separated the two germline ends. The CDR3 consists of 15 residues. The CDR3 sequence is CASSLGQTNTGELFF. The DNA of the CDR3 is TGCGCCAGCAGCTTGGGACAGACGAACACCGGGGAGCTGTTTTTT.

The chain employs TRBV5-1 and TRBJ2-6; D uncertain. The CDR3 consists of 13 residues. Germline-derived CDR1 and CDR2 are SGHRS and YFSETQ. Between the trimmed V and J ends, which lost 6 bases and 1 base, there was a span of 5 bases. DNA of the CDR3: TGCGCCAGCACAGGATCTGGGGCCAACGTCCTGACTTTC. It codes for CASTGSGANVLTF. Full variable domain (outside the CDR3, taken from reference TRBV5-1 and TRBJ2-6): KAGVTQTPRYLIKTRGQQVTLSCSPISGHRSVSWYQQTPGQGLQFLFEYFSETQRNKGNFPGRFSGRQFSNSRSEMNVSTLELGDSALYLCASTGSGANVLTFGAGSRLTVL.

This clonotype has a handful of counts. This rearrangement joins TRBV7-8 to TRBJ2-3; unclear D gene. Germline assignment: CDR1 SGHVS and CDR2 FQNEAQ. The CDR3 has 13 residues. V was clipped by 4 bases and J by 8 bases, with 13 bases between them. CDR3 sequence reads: CASSSTPEATQYF. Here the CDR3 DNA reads TGTGCCAGCAGCTCCACCCCCGAGGCTACGCAGTATTTT. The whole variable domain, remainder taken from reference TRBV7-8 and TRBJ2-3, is GAGVSQSPRYKVAKRGQDVALRCDPISGHVSLFWYQQALGQGPEFLTYFQNEAQLDKSGLPSDRFFAERPEGSVSTLKIQRTQQEDSAVYLCASSSTPEATQYFGPGTRLTVL.